Following are 14 T cell receptor beta chains from one sample sequenced in a study of blood T cell repertoires in COVID-19. The assay was immunoSEQ multiplex PCR, and TCRdb's table has in-frame clones only and misses some. The repertoire holds about 29,000 clones, with roughly 91% as singletons. The source material was peripheral blood. The receptor set was obtained from a man in his sixties or seventies with active COVID-19.

V is TRBV5-4 and J is TRBJ2-4; D remains unclear. The CDR3 runs to 13 residues. The germline gives CDR1 SGHNT, CDR2 YYREEE (reference sequence). The V and J ends lost 3 bases and 9 bases respectively, with 13 bases between them. DNA of the CDR3: TGTGCCAGCAGCTCGGATGCTCCGGGCATTCAGTACTTC. Protein: CASSSDAPGIQYF.

The CDR3 loop reads CASREGGPRSYEQYF. The CDR3 nucleotides read TGTGCCAGCAGAGAGGGGGGGCCCCGCTCCTACGAGCAGTACTTC. The rearrangement joins TRBV7-8 to TRBJ2-7, with a weak D call TRBD2 (7 bases). The germline CDR1 and CDR2 sequences are SGHVS and FQNEAQ. V lost 6 bases, J lost 0 bases, and 15 bases lay in between. The CDR3 has 15 amino acids. The whole variable domain, remainder taken from reference TRBV7-8 and TRBJ2-7, is GAGVSQSPRYKVAKRGQDVALRCDPISGHVSLFWYQQALGQGPEFLTYFQNEAQLDKSGLPSDRFFAERPEGSVSTLKIQRTQQEDSAVYLCASREGGPRSYEQYFGPGTRLTVT.

This chain joins TRBV18 and TRBJ1-1, with D possibly being TRBD1 (5 bases). V was shortened by 3 bases and J by 6 bases, with 5 bases between the two germline ends. Germline CDR1 KGHSH, CDR2 LQKENI. The CDR3 runs to 11 residues. The CDR3 sequence is CASSPGPEAFF. CDR3 in DNA: TGTGCCAGCTCACCGGGGCCTGAAGCTTTCTTT.

The V call is TRBV3-1 (or the pseudogene TRBV3-2), the J call TRBJ1-6; possible D gene TRBD1, 6 bases. The V and J ends lost 1 base and 10 bases respectively, with 8 bases between them. The CDR3 is 13 residues long. In germline, CDR1 is LGHDT, CDR2 YNNKEL (reference sequence). CDR3 amino acids: CASSQGQGSPLHF. Written as DNA, the CDR3 is TGTGCCAGCAGCCAAGGGCAGGGGTCACCCCTCCACTTT.

There are a few counts of this clone. This chain links TRBV5-1 with TRBJ1-3, with 9 positions matching TRBD1. The germline V gene encodes CDR1 SGHRS and CDR2 YFSETQ. The V and J ends lost 4 bases and 2 bases, in that order; junction bases with no gene match: 10. This CDR3 has 17 amino acids. CDR3 bases: TGCGCCAGCAGCAGACAGGGACAGGGTAATCCTGGAAACACCATATATTTT. It specifies CASSRQGQGNPGNTIYF.

The chain joins TRBV6-2 or TRBV6-3 to TRBJ2-7; perhaps TRBD2 as D (5 bases). This CDR3 has 12 amino acids. The germline V and J ends were trimmed by 6 bases and 6 bases, with 12 bases remaining between them. Germline lookup yields CDR1 MNHEY and CDR2 SVGEGT. The CDR3 is CASSEGSGEQYF. The CDR3 DNA sequence: TGTGCCAGCAGCGAGGGTTCAGGCGAGCAGTACTTC.

This clone was observed a few times. The chain has TRBV10-3 and TRBJ2-5, with 8 nucleotides matching TRBD2. The ends lost 3 bases at V and 0 bases at J; junction bases unmatched: 6. The germline V gene has CDR1 ENHRY and CDR2 SYGVKD. The CDR3 runs to 16 residues. The CDR3 loop reads CAISDRGGMYQETQYF. The CDR3 DNA reads as TGTGCCATCAGTGACCGGGGGGGGATGTACCAAGAGACCCAGTACTTC.

The rearrangement links TRBV6-6 to TRBJ2-1, with D possibly being TRBD2 (5 bases). The CDR3 is 13 residues long. In germline, CDR1 is MNHNY, CDR2 SVGAGI (reference sequence). Trimming pared 5 bases from V and 5 bases from J, leaving 10 bases between. The chain's CDR3 is CASSPGINNEQFF. The CDR3 DNA follows: TGTGCCAGCAGTCCCGGGATTAACAATGAGCAGTTCTTC.

This clone was observed a handful of times. The genes are TRBV11-1 and TRBJ1-5, with D tentatively TRBD1 (5 bases). V was clipped by 1 base and J by 2 bases, with 9 bases between them. This CDR3 is 15 amino acids long. CDR1 is SGHAT, CDR2 FQDESV, per germline (reference sequence). The CDR3 sequence: CASSLGGGGNQPQHF. CDR3 nucleotide sequence: TGTGCCAGCAGCTTAGGTGGAGGGGGCAATCAGCCCCAGCATTTT.

This clone was seen a single time. The V and J genes are TRBV6-2 or TRBV6-3 and TRBJ2-2; 11 bases fit TRBD2. CDR1 is MNHEY and CDR2 is SVGEGT in the germline V gene. Trimming removed 2 bases from V and 0 bases from J; junction bases left unmatched: 8. The CDR3 sequence is 19 residues long. The CDR3, as DNA: TGTGCCAGCAGTTACCCGGTACTAGCGGGGGTCGCGAACACCGGGGAGCTGTTTTTT. Its translation is CASSYPVLAGVANTGELFF.

This chain links TRBV19 with TRBJ1-3; a weak D match, TRBD1 (5 bases). Between the trimmed V and J ends, which lost 1 base and 4 bases, there was a span of 11 bases. In germline, CDR1 is LNHDA, CDR2 SQIVND (reference sequence). This CDR3 has 15 amino acids. CDR3 region: CASSIGAGIGNTIYF. CDR3 in DNA: TGTGCCAGTAGTATAGGTGCAGGGATCGGAAACACCATATATTTT.

V usage is TRBV6-5 and J usage is TRBJ2-1; 11 bases agree with TRBD1. Trimming took 6 bases from V and 6 from J; bases not matched to a gene: 4. CDR3 size: 14 residues. Per germline, CDR1 MNHEY and CDR2 SVGAGI. CDR3 nucleotide sequence: TGTGCCAGCAGCCCGGGACAGGGGGGCAATGAGCAGTTCTTC. Amino acid sequence: CASSPGQGGNEQFF.

The rearrangement uses TRBV3-1 (or the pseudogene TRBV3-2) and TRBJ1-6; possibly TRBD1 for D (5 bases). The CDR3 extends over 13 amino acids. Deletions cut 6 bases from V and 10 bases from J, with 13 bases between. From germline, CDR1 is LGHDT and CDR2 YNNKEL (reference sequence). CDR3: CASRPSGNSPLHF. The CDR3 DNA reads TGTGCCAGCAGGCCATCAGGGAACTCACCCCTCCACTTT.

The chain combines TRBV2 with TRBJ2-3, with 7 positions matching TRBD2. Germline V gene data show CDR1 as SNHLY and CDR2 as FYNNEI. Unmatched junction bases numbered 7, after V lost 2 bases and J lost 2 bases. The CDR3 sequence is 16 residues long. CDR3 in DNA: TGTGCCAGCAGTGAACAAGGACTAGGGCTCACAGATACGCAGTATTTT. Protein product: CASSEQGLGLTDTQYF.